These 22 T cell receptor beta chains were all obtained from the same sample, sequenced in a study of shared clonotypes between healthy human individuals. The repertoire was sequenced with immunoSEQ multiplex PCR; TCRdb's copy has only in-frame clones and lacks some. Among roughly 2.2 million clones listed, approximately 93% were seen once. The specimen sequenced was naive CD4+ T cells from PBMCs. Stated subset: CD45RA+ positively selected. The receptor source for this set is a man between 18 and 35 years old in good health. Some clones in this sample may be carry-over from other donors' samples.

CDR3 sequence (DNA): TGCGCCAGCAGCTGGGTAGGCCCCAACACCGGGGAGCTGTTTTTT. Protein product: CASSWVGPNTGELFF. V usage is TRBV5-1 and J usage is TRBJ2-2; D remains ambiguous. CDR3 size: 15 residues. Trimming took off 3 bases at V and 2 bases at J, with 11 bases between the two ends. Per the germline V gene, CDR1 is SGHRS and CDR2 is YFSETQ.

V and J are TRBV6-4 and TRBJ2-2; 13 bases line up with TRBD2. The CDR3 runs 16 residues. The V gene's germline CDR1 is MRHNA and CDR2 SNTAGT. V dropped 6 bases and J dropped 6; count of bases not matched to a gene: 7. CDR3 residues: CASRLLAGGLAGELFF. CDR3 sequence (DNA): TGTGCCAGCAGGCTACTAGCGGGAGGGCTTGCCGGGGAGCTGTTTTTT.

DNA of the CDR3: TGTGCCAGCAGCTTAGCCCGGGTAGCGGGACAGAAGAATGAGCAGTTCTTC. This gives the protein CASSLARVAGQKNEQFF. The chain uses TRBV7-8 and TRBJ2-1; possible D gene TRBD2, 8 bases. This CDR3 spans 17 amino acids. V was shortened by 0 bases and J by 7 bases, with 19 bases between the two germline ends. Germline loops: CDR1 SGHVS, CDR2 FQNEAQ.

The chain links TRBV6-5 to TRBJ1-2; the match to TRBD1 covers 9 bases. Losses at the gene ends were 5 bases for V and 7 bases for J; bases not matched to a gene: 2. The CDR3 is 12 amino acids. The V gene's germline CDR1 is MNHEY and CDR2 SVGAGI. Here the CDR3 reads CASSPGQGGYTF. The CDR3 bases are TGTGCCAGCAGTCCGGGACAGGGTGGCTACACCTTC.

Regarding this clone: Sequence at one end of the junction differs from germline and may be a read error. The chain combines TRBV6-6 with TRBJ2-7, with D perhaps matching TRBD1 or TRBD2 (5 bases each). The germline CDR1 and CDR2 sequences are MNHNY and SVGAGI (reference sequence). The CDR3 runs 12 residues. The CDR3 reads CASTGPTYKQYF. The CDR3 region has the DNA TGTGCCAGCACGGGACCGACCTACAAGCAGTACTTC.

The V gene is TRBV27, the J gene TRBJ1-5; D gene ambiguous. CDR1 is MNHEY and CDR2 is SMNVEV in the germline V gene (reference sequence). The CDR3 length is 13 residues. Trimming pared 2 bases from V and 10 bases from J, leaving 12 bases between. The CDR3 nucleotides are TGTGCCAGCAGTTTACGGCTTCGGAGTCCCCAGCATTTT. Amino acid sequence: CASSLRLRSPQHF.

This rearrangement joins TRBV2 to TRBJ2-1; 7 bases are a match to TRBD2. Per germline, CDR1 SNHLY and CDR2 FYNNEI. This CDR3 contains 13 residues. V lost 8 bases, J lost 10 bases, and 11 bases stayed unmatched. CDR3 nucleotide sequence: TGTGCCAGCGAGACGGGGCGAGCGGGGGAGCAGTTCTTC. Amino acids: CASETGRAGEQFF.

The J gene is TRBJ2-1, the V gene TRBV28; 9 bases fit TRBD2. Germline assignment: CDR1 MDHEN and CDR2 SYDVKM. J lost 7 bases, V lost 7 bases, and 20 bases had no gene match. The CDR3 contains 18 residues. This chain's CDR3 is CASTPNPVLREGPNEQFF. CDR3 nucleotides: TGTGCCAGCACCCCGAACCCTGTGTTGCGGGAGGGCCCTAATGAGCAGTTCTTC.

The chain is built from TRBV7-2 and TRBJ2-7; 14 positions agree with TRBD2. The CDR3 sequence is 14 residues long. V shed 5 bases, J shed 6 bases, and the junction held 3 bases outside the gene matches. Germline CDR1 is SGHTA and CDR2 is FQGNSA. CDR3 DNA: TGTGCCAGCAGCATGACTAGCGGGAGGGTCGAGCAGTACTTC. Protein sequence: CASSMTSGRVEQYF.

This chain joins TRBV5-1 and TRBJ2-1; 14 nucleotides line up with TRBD2. CDR1 and CDR2 (germline): SGHRS, YFSETQ. V shed 0 bases and J 0 bases; nucleotides not matched to a gene: 5. The CDR3 is 19 residues long. This CDR3 reads CASSLAGTSGSYSYNEQFF. Written as DNA, the CDR3 is TGCGCCAGCAGCTTGGCGGGGACTAGCGGGAGCTACTCCTACAATGAGCAGTTCTTC.

The genes are TRBV30 and TRBJ2-7; D is unclear. Between the trimmed V and J ends, which lost 0 bases and 8 bases, there was a span of 8 bases. Germline CDR1 reads GTSNPN; CDR2 reads SVGIG (reference sequence). The CDR3 is 11 residues long. The CDR3 nucleotides read TGTGCCTGGAGTGTACTGGTAAAGCAGTACTTC. Translation: CAWSVLVKQYF.

This clone came up a few times. The sample holds other DNA sequences that translate to the same CDR3. The chain employs TRBV18 and TRBJ1-4; 10 positions agree with TRBD1. CDR3 length: 14 residues. Germline V lookup: CDR1 KGHSH, CDR2 LQKENI. V lost 3 bases and J lost 5; bases outside the gene matches: 0. CDR3 nucleotides: TGTGCCAGCTCACCGGGACAGGGGAATGAAAAACTGTTTTTT. Its protein is CASSPGQGNEKLFF.

This chain connects TRBV6-4 to TRBJ2-2; possibly TRBD1 for D (6 bases). The V and J ends lost 10 bases and 1 base respectively, with 16 bases between them. The germline gives CDR1 MRHNA, CDR2 SNTAGT. The CDR3 is 15 residues long. The CDR3 nucleotides are TGTGCCATCAAACCGGGACACGGGAACACCGGGGAGCTGTTTTTT. This encodes CAIKPGHGNTGELFF.

The J gene is TRBJ2-7, the V gene TRBV29-1; no clear D. This CDR3 has 11 amino acids. Germline-derived CDR1 and CDR2 are SQVTM and ANQGSEA. Trimming took 4 bases from V and 5 from J, leaving 9 bases between them. In DNA form, the CDR3 reads TGCAGCGTTGGGGCACTGAACGAGCAGTACTTC. Protein: CSVGALNEQYF.

J is TRBJ1-4 and V is TRBV10-1; 11 bases match TRBD1. The V gene's germline CDR1 is WNHNN and CDR2 SYGVQD (reference sequence). This CDR3 has 16 amino acids. The V and J ends lost 2 bases and 6 bases, in that order; junction bases with no gene match: 5. The CDR3 sequence is CASSEAPGQGDEKLFF. The DNA of the CDR3 is TGCGCCAGCAGTGAGGCGCCGGGACAGGGGGATGAAAAACTGTTTTTT.

The chain carries TRBV5-1 and TRBJ1-2, with unresolved D. This CDR3 spans 15 amino acids. CDR1 SGHRS and CDR2 YFSETQ come from the germline V gene. V was trimmed by 3 bases and J by 2 bases, leaving 14 bases between them. DNA of the CDR3: TGCGCCAGCAGCTGGAACGGCGTGGGGAACTATGGCTACACCTTC. Translation: CASSWNGVGNYGYTF.

This chain uses TRBV5-1 with TRBJ2-2, with a possible D match to TRBD1 (7 bases). Trimming pared 4 bases from V and 5 bases from J, leaving 18 bases between. Per the germline V gene, CDR1 is SGHRS and CDR2 is YFSETQ. The CDR3 contains 16 residues. CDR3 nucleotide sequence: TGCGCCAGCAGCACCGGACAGGTGGGGAGGACCGGGGAGCTGTTTTTT. Translated, it gives CASSTGQVGRTGELFF.

The CDR3 loop is CASSPRTGPDTDPIETQYF. The CDR3 nucleotides read TGTGCCAGCAGCCCCCGCACAGGCCCAGACACGGACCCTATAGAGACCCAGTACTTC. This sequence joins TRBV13 and TRBJ2-5, with D tentatively TRBD1 (5 bases). The CDR3 length is 19 residues. V shed 5 bases and J shed 4 bases, with 29 bases lying between them. Germline V lookup: CDR1 PRHDT, CDR2 FYEKMQ (reference sequence).

The genes are TRBV5-1 and TRBJ1-4; weak D call: TRBD1 (5 bases). Germline CDR1 reads SGHRS; CDR2 reads YFSETQ. The V and J ends lost 0 bases and 6 bases respectively, with 12 bases between them. The CDR3 runs to 15 residues. CDR3 sequence: CASSLGAQGDEKLFF. The CDR3 nucleotides are TGCGCCAGCAGCTTGGGGGCACAAGGGGATGAAAAACTGTTTTTT.

The chain couples TRBV4-2 to TRBJ2-1; TRBD1 might be the D (5 bases). V dropped 5 bases and J dropped 8 bases, with 25 bases sitting between them. Germline loops: CDR1 LGHNA, CDR2 YNFKEQ. The CDR3 is 17 amino acids. The DNA of the CDR3 is TGTGCCAGCAGCTACAGAGCAGGGTCCCCGCCTCAGGATGAGCAGTTCTTC. Its protein product is CASSYRAGSPPQDEQFF.

This chain links TRBV4-3 with TRBJ2-7; D uncertain. The length of the CDR3 is 14 residues. The germline V and J ends were trimmed by 4 bases and 0 bases, with 10 bases remaining between them. Germline-derived CDR1 and CDR2 are LGHNA and YSLEER. DNA of the CDR3: TGCGCCAGCAGCCTCGAGCCGGCCTCCTACGAGCAGTACTTC. As protein: CASSLEPASYEQYF.

The chain recombines TRBV29-1 with TRBJ1-1; the D is unclear. In germline, CDR1 is SQVTM, CDR2 ANQGSEA. The CDR3 has 13 amino acids. The V end lost 5 bases, the J end lost 1 base, and 11 bases lay between the germline ends. CDR3 sequence reads: CSVTEGRNTEAFF. The CDR3 DNA reads as TGCAGCGTTACAGAGGGTAGGAACACTGAAGCTTTCTTT.